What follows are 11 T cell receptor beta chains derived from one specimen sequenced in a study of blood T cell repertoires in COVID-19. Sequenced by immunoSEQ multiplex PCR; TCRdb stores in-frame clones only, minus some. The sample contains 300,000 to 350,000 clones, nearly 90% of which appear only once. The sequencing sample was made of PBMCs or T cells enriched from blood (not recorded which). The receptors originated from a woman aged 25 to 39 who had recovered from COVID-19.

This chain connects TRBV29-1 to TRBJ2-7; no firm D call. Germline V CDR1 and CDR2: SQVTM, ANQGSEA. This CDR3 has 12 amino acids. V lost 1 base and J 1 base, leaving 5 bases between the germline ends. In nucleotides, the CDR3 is TGCAGCGTTGAAGGCAGGTCCTACGAGCAGTACTTC. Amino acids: CSVEGRSYEQYF.

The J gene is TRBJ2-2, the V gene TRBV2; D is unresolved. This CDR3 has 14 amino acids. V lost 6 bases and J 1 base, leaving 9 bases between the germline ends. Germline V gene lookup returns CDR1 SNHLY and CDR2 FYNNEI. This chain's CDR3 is CASRASRNTGELFF. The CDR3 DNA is TGTGCCAGCAGGGCCTCACGGAACACCGGGGAGCTGTTTTTT. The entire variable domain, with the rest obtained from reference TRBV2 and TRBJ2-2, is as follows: EPEVTQTPSHQVTQMGQEVILRCVPISNHLYFYWYRQILGQKVEFLVSFYNNEISEKSEIFDDQFSVERPDGSNFTLKIRSTKLEDSAMYFCASRASRNTGELFFGEGSRLTVL.

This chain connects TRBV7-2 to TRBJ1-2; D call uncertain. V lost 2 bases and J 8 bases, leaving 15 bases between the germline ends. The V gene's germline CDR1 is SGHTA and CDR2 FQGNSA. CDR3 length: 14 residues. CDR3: CASSLSSSWRGYTF. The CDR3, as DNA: TGTGCCAGCAGCTTAAGCTCCTCTTGGAGGGGCTACACCTTC. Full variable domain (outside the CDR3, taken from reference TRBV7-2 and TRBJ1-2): GAGVSQSPSNKVTEKGKDVELRCDPISGHTALYWYRQSLGQGLEFLIYFQGNSAPDKSGLPSDRFSAERTGGSVSTLTIQRTQQEDSAVYLCASSLSSSWRGYTFGSGTRLTVV.

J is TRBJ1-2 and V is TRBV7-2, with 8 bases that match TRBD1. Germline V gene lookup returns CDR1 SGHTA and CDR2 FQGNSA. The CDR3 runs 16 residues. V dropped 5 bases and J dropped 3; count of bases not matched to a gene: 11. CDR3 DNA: TGTGCCAGCAGCCCCGGACAGGGCGGATCGTACTATGGCTACACCTTC. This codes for CASSPGQGGSYYGYTF.

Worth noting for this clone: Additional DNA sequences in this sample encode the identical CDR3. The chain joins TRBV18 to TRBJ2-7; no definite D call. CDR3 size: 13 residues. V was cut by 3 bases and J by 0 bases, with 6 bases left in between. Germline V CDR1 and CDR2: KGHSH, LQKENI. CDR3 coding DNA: TGTGCCAGCTCACCCCCTAGCTCCTACGAGCAGTACTTC. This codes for CASSPPSSYEQYF.

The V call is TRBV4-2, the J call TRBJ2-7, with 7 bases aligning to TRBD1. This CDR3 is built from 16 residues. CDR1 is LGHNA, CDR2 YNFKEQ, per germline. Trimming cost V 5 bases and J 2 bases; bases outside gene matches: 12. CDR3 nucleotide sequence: TGTGCCAGCAGCAGCCAATCTAACAGGGGTCCCTACGAGCAGTACTTC. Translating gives CASSSQSNRGPYEQYF.

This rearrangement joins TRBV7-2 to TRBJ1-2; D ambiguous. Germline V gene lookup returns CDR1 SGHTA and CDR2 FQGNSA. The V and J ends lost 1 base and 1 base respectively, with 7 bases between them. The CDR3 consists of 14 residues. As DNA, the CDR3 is TGTGCCAGCAGCTTAGTTAACAGTAACTATGGCTACACCTTC. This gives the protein CASSLVNSNYGYTF.

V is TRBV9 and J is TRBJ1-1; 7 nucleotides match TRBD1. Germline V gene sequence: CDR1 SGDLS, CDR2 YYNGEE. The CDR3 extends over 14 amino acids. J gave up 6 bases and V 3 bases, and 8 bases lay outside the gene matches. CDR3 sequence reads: CASSAQGGSPEAFF. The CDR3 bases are TGTGCCAGCAGCGCGCAGGGGGGCAGCCCTGAAGCTTTCTTT.

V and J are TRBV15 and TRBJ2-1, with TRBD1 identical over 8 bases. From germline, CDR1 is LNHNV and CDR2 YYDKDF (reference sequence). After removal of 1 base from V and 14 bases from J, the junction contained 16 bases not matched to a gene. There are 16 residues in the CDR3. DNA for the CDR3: TGTGCCACCAGCAGAGCCGGTGCAGGGGGCAAGGCTGTGGAGTTCTTC. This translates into CATSRAGAGGKAVEFF.

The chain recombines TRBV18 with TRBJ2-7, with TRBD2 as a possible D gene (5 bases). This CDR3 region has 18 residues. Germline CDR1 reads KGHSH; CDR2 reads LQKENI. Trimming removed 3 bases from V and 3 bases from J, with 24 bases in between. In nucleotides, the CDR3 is TGTGCCAGCTCACCTGTAGAGGGTGGTGAAGTATTCGGCTACGAGCAGTACTTC. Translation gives CASSPVEGGEVFGYEQYF.

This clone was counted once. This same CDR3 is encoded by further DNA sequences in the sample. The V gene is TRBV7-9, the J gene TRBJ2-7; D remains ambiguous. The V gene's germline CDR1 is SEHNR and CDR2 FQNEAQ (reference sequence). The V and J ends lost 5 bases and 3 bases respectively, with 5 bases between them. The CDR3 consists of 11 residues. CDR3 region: CASSLNYEQYF. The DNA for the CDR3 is TGTGCCAGCAGCCTAAACTACGAGCAGTACTTC.